This is a list of T cell receptor beta chains from one sample in a study of blood T cell repertoires in COVID-19. Profiled with immunoSEQ multiplex PCR; TCRdb holds only in-frame clones, not every one. Here the sample spans over 250,000 clones, about 90% being singletons. Sequenced input: PBMCs or T cells enriched from blood (not recorded which). These receptor sequences come from a woman younger than 45 who had recovered from COVID-19. Each CDR3 is given with its conserved first and last residue. The D gene is left open where the match is weak. The size of a clone is reported for some rows only, either as once, few or many, or as a class for expanded clones.

v_gene,d_gene,j_gene,abundance,CDR3nt,CDR3aa
TRBV14,TRBD2,TRBJ2-7,once,TGTGCCAGCAGCCAAGATGAGTGGCGGGGAGGGAGCGAGCAGTACTTC,CASSQDEWRGGSEQYF
TRBV5-1,NA,TRBJ1-3,NA,TGCGCCAGCAGCTTGGCCGCCCCGACAGTTAACGCCATATATTTT,CASSLAAPTVNAIYF
TRBV6-5,TRBD1,TRBJ1-2,few,TGTGCCAGCAGTTCCCAGGGGGGAGGCAATGGCTACACCTTC,CASSSQGGGNGYTF
TRBV5-4,TRBD2,TRBJ2-3,few,TGTGCCAGCAGCTGGACTAGCGGGGCAACAGATACGCAGTATTTT,CASSWTSGATDTQYF
TRBV24-1,TRBD2,TRBJ2-1,NA,TGTGCCACCAGTGAACCGCAGGGATCAGCGGGGGGGTGGAATGAGCAGTTCTTC,CATSEPQGSAGGWNEQFF
TRBV25-1,NA,TRBJ1-1,NA,TGTGCCAGCAGTGATTCGGAAGGGGTCACTGAAGCTTTCTTT,CASSDSEGVTEAFF
TRBV5-4,TRBD2,TRBJ2-3,once,TGTGCCAGCAGCTTAGGTCCGGGACTAGCGGGGGGGGCGGATACGCAGTATTTT,CASSLGPGLAGGADTQYF
TRBV30,NA,TRBJ1-5,NA,TGTGCCTGGAGTGCCCCAACTGATGCTTGGCAGCCCCAGCATTTT,CAWSAPTDAWQPQHF
TRBV5-6,NA,TRBJ1-6,NA,TGTGCCAGCAGCTTAAGGGGGTCAAATTCACCCCTCCACTTT,CASSLRGSNSPLHF
TRBV20-1,TRBD2,TRBJ2-1,once,TGCAGTGCTAGTGGAACTAGCGGGGGGCACTCCTACAATGAGCAGTTCTTC,CSASGTSGGHSYNEQFF
TRBV6-5,NA,TRBJ1-1,NA,TGTGCCAGCACCCCCTTGGTCCCAGTGAACACTGAAGCTTTCTTT,CASTPLVPVNTEAFF
TRBV4-1,TRBD2,TRBJ2-2,NA,TGCGCCAGCAGCCAGACTAGCGGGGGGATAAGAACCGGGGAGCTGTTTTTT,CASSQTSGGIRTGELFF
TRBV7-9,NA,TRBJ1-2,NA,TGTGCCAGCAGCTTAGACCAGGGCGGCTACACCTTC,CASSLDQGGYTF
TRBV14,NA,TRBJ1-5,NA,TGTGCCAGCAGCCAAGCCGAACAGGGCGGGGGGCCCCAGCATTTT,CASSQAEQGGGPQHF
TRBV7-2,NA,TRBJ2-2,NA,TGTGCCAGCAGCTTAGCGGAGTTCACCGGGGAGCTGTTTTTT,CASSLAEFTGELFF
TRBV4-3,TRBD1,TRBJ1-4,NA,TGCGCCAGCAGCCAAGCCTTAGGGGGCCTCTTTGAAAAACTGTTTTTT,CASSQALGGLFEKLFF
TRBV14,NA,TRBJ2-2,NA,TGTGCCAGCAGCCAGCGGCCTAGACTAGACACCGGGGAGCTGTTTTTT,CASSQRPRLDTGELFF
TRBV5-6,TRBD2,TRBJ2-1,few,TGTGCCAGCAGCTGGGGACTAGGGCAGGGTAATGAGCAGTTCTTC,CASSWGLGQGNEQFF
TRBV29-1,NA,TRBJ1-2,NA,TGCAGCGCCGGACAAACACCTAACTATGGCTACACCTTC,CSAGQTPNYGYTF
TRBV6-5,NA,TRBJ2-1,NA,TGTGCCAGCAGGGGGCGGCATGGTAGCGGCCATGAGCAGTTCTTC,CASRGRHGSGHEQFF
TRBV24-1,TRBD2,TRBJ2-3,NA,TGTGCCACCAGGGGCGGGGGGGACACAGATACGCAGTATTTT,CATRGGGDTDTQYF
TRBV28,NA,TRBJ1-1,once,TGTGCCAGCAGTTTAATTACCCTAAACACTGAAGCTTTCTTT,CASSLITLNTEAFF
TRBV5-4,TRBD2,TRBJ2-1,NA,TGTGCCAGCAGCTTGCCACTAGCGGGGAGGGGTGAGCAGTTCTTC,CASSLPLAGRGEQFF
TRBV10-2,NA,TRBJ1-2,few,TGCGCCAGCAGTGAGTCGTGGGGTTCGGGAGGCTACACCTTC,CASSESWGSGGYTF
TRBV25-1,NA,TRBJ1-4,NA,TGTGCCAGCAGTAGAGTCACGGAAAAACTGTTTTTT,CASSRVTEKLFF
TRBV3-1/TRBV3-2,TRBD1,TRBJ1-2,NA,TGTGCCAGCAGCCAAGTGATCACAGGGGGAGGCTACACCTTC,CASSQVITGGGYTF
TRBV20-1,NA,TRBJ2-1,NA,TGCAGTGCTAGTGGTCACGGCTACAATGAGCAGTTCTTC,CSASGHGYNEQFF
TRBV19,TRBD1,TRBJ2-7,NA,TGTGCCAGTAGAAGGACAGGCGACTCCTACGAGCAGTACTTC,CASRRTGDSYEQYF
TRBV7-2,NA,TRBJ1-6,NA,TGTGCCAGCAGCTTACCAGGGGCCTCAGGATCACCCCTCCACTTT,CASSLPGASGSPLHF
TRBV3-1/TRBV3-2,TRBD2,TRBJ2-5,NA,TGTGCCAGCAGCCAGAACGGACTAGGAGAGGAGACCCAGTACTTC,CASSQNGLGEETQYF
TRBV28,TRBD2,TRBJ2-1,NA,TGTGCCAGCAGCCCCGGGACTAGTCCATACAATGAGCAGTTCTTC,CASSPGTSPYNEQFF
TRBV11-2,TRBD1,TRBJ2-1,many,TGTGCCAGCAGCTTAGCTTTTGGGACAGGGAGGTCGAACAATGAGCAGTTCTTC,CASSLAFGTGRSNNEQFF
TRBV18,NA,TRBJ1-4,NA,TGTGCCAGCTCACCACCGGAGGGGCCCCCAGGAAAACTGTTTTTT,CASSPPEGPPGKLFF
TRBV12-5,TRBD1,TRBJ1-5,NA,TGTGCTAGGCAGGACAGGGTGAGCAATCAGCCCCAGCATTTT,CARQDRVSNQPQHF
TRBV7-2,TRBD2,TRBJ2-3,once,TGTGCCAGCAGCTTAGACGGGGGGGGCACAGATACGCAGTATTTT,CASSLDGGGTDTQYF
TRBV19,TRBD1,TRBJ1-2,NA,TGTGCCAGTTACGCGCTGGACAGGGCTGGCTACACCTTC,CASYALDRAGYTF
TRBV5-1,NA,TRBJ1-2,once,TGCGCCAGCAGCTTGGCTATCGAGACAGCCCTGCTCTATGGCTACACCTTC,CASSLAIETALLYGYTF
TRBV30,NA,TRBJ2-1,once,TGTGCCTGGAGTCGTGCGGGTTGGCAGTTCTTC,CAWSRAGWQFF
TRBV6-5,TRBD2,TRBJ2-7,NA,TGTGCCAGCAGGACTAGCGGGGCCACCTACGAGCAGTACTTC,CASRTSGATYEQYF
TRBV18,NA,TRBJ1-5,NA,TGTGCCAGTCGCAGGGTCAATCAGCCCCAGCATTTT,CASRRVNQPQHF
TRBV5-1,NA,TRBJ2-5,NA,TGCGCCAGCAGTCTCTTTGGAGCTCGCGGTGAGACCCAGTACTTC,CASSLFGARGETQYF
TRBV24-1,NA,TRBJ1-2,NA,TGTGCCACCAGCCCTAACCGGTTCTATGGCTACACCTTC,CATSPNRFYGYTF
TRBV20-1,TRBD1,TRBJ1-2,NA,TGCAGTGCTATTGAGGGGCCCACCGGGACAGTGCTCTATGGCTACACCTTC,CSAIEGPTGTVLYGYTF
TRBV14,NA,TRBJ1-2,NA,TGTGCCAGCAGCCAAGTGAGCTGGGGGGGACATGGCTACACCTTC,CASSQVSWGGHGYTF
TRBV19,NA,TRBJ1-2,once,TGTGCCAGTAGTATTCGGGGTCAGGTCGACTATGGCTACACCTTC,CASSIRGQVDYGYTF
TRBV4-3,TRBD1,TRBJ1-2,NA,TGCGCCAGCAGCCGCCAGACCAGGGACAGATATGGCTACACCTTC,CASSRQTRDRYGYTF
TRBV11-2,NA,TRBJ1-1,NA,TGTGCCAGCAGCTTACAGGGATCGGGCACTGAAGCTTTCTTT,CASSLQGSGTEAFF
TRBV27,NA,TRBJ2-7,NA,TGTGCCAGCAGTCGAGGGAGGGCCCGCCAGGGGGAGCAGTACTTC,CASSRGRARQGEQYF
TRBV4-3,NA,TRBJ1-2,NA,TGCGCCAGCAGCCAAGAGGAGGCGTCCTATGGCTACACCTTC,CASSQEEASYGYTF
TRBV7-6,TRBD2,TRBJ2-3,NA,TGTGCCAGCAGCTCGACTAGCGGGGGGAGCCCAGATACGCAGTATTTT,CASSSTSGGSPDTQYF
TRBV15,TRBD1,TRBJ1-4,NA,TGTGCCACCAGCAGAGATCAAACAGGGGAGACTAATGAAAAACTGTTTTTT,CATSRDQTGETNEKLFF
TRBV4-1,NA,TRBJ1-2,NA,TGCGCCAGCAGCCAATTAATACAGGGCTTCTATGGCTACACCTTC,CASSQLIQGFYGYTF
TRBV7-3,TRBD2,TRBJ2-3,NA,TGTGCCAGCAGCCCGCGGTCTAGCGGGGGGCAAGGGGATACGCAGTATTTT,CASSPRSSGGQGDTQYF
TRBV2,TRBD1,TRBJ1-5,once,TGTGCCAGCAGTGAAGAAACAGGGGACAATCAGCCCCAGCATTTT,CASSEETGDNQPQHF
TRBV24-1,TRBD1,TRBJ1-2,NA,TGTGCCACCAGTGATACCTACAGGGGCGGCTACACCTTC,CATSDTYRGGYTF
TRBV4-1,NA,TRBJ1-1,NA,TGCGCCAGCAGCCAAGATCGAGGTAGTTTCACTGAAGCTTTCTTT,CASSQDRGSFTEAFF